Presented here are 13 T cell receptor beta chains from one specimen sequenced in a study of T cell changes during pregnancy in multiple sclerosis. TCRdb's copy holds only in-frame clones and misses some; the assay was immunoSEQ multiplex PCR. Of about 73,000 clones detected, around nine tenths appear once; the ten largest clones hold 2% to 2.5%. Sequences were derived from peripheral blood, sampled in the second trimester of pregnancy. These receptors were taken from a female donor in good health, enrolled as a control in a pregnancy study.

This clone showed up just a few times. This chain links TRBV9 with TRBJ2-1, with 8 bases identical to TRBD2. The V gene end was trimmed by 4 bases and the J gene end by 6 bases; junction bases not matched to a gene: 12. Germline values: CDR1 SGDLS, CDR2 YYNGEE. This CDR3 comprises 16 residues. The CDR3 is CASSPSPGTRVNEQFF. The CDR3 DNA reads TGTGCCAGCAGCCCCTCCCCGGGGACTAGGGTCAATGAGCAGTTCTTC.

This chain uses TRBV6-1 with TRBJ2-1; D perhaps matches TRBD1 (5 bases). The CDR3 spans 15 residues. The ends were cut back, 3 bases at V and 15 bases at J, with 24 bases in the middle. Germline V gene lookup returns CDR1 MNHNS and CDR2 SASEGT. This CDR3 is CASSDSRAMGKGRFF. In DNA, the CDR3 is TGTGCCAGCAGTGATAGCAGGGCAATGGGTAAGGGAAGGTTCTTC.

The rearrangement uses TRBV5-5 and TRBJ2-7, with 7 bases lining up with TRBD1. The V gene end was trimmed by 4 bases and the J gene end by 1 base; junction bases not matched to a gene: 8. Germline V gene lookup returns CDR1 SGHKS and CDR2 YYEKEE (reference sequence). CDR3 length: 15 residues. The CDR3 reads CASSPTGTASYEQYF. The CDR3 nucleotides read TGTGCCAGCAGCCCCACCGGGACAGCGTCCTACGAGCAGTACTTC.

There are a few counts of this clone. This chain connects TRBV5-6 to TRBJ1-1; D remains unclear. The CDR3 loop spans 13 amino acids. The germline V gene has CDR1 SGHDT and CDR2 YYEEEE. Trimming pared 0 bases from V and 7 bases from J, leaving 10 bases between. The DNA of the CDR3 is TGTGCCAGCAGCTTGGCGAGGTCAATTGAAGCTTTCTTT. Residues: CASSLARSIEAFF.

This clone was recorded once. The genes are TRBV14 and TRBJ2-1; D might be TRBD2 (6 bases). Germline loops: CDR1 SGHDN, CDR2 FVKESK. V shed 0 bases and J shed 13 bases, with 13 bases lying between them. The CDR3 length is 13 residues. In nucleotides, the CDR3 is TGTGCCAGCAGCCAAGATTTGGAGGGATCTCAGTTCTTC. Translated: CASSQDLEGSQFF.

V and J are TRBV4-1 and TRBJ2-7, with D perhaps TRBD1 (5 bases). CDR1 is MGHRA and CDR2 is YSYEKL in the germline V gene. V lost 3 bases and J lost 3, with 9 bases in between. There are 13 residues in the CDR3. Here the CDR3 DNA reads TGCGCCAGCAGCCACCGACAGAACTACGAGCAGTACTTC. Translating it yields CASSHRQNYEQYF.

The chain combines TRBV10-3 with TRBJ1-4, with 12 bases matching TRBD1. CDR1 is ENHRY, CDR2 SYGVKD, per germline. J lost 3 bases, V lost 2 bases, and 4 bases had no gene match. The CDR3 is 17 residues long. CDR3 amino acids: CAISEGDRGPANEKLFF. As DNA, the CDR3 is TGTGCCATCAGTGAGGGGGACAGGGGGCCGGCTAATGAAAAACTGTTTTTT.

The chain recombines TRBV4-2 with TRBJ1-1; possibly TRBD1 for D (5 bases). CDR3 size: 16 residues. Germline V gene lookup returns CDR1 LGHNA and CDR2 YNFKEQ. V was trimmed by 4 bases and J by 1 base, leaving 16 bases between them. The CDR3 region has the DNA TGTGCCAGCAGCCGAGATGCCGGCAGGGAGAACACTGAAGCTTTCTTT. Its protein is CASSRDAGRENTEAFF.

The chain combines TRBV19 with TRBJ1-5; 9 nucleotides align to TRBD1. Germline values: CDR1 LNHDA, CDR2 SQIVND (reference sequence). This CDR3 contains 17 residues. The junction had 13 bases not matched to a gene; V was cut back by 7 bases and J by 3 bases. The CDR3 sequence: CASTNRRTGVLNQPQHF. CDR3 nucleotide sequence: TGTGCCAGTACCAACAGGAGGACAGGGGTGCTCAATCAGCCCCAGCATTTT.

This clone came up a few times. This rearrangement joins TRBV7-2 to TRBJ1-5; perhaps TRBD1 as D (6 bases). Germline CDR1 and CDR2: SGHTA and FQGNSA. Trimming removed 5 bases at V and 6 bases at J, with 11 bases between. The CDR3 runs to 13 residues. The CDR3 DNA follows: TGTGCCAGCAGCCCGACAGGTAGTCAGCCCCAGCATTTT. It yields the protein CASSPTGSQPQHF.

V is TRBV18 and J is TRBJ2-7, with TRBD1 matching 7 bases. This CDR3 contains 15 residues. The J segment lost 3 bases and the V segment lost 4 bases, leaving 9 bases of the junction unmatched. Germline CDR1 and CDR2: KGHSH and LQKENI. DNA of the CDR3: TGTGCCAGCTCACGGTCGACAGGGCTAAGCTACGAGCAGTACTTC. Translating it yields CASSRSTGLSYEQYF.

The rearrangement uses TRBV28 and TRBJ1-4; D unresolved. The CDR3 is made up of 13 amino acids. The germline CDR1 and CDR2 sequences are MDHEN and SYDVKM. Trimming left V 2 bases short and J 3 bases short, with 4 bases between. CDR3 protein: CASSLQANEKLFF. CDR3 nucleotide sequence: TGTGCCAGCAGTTTACAGGCTAATGAAAAACTGTTTTTT.

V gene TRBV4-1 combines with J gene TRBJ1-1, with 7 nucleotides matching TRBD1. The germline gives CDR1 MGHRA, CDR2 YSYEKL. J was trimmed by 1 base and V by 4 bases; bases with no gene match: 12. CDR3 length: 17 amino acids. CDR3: CASSRVDEGASNTEAFF. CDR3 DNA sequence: TGCGCCAGCAGCCGAGTTGACGAGGGGGCCTCGAACACTGAAGCTTTCTTT.